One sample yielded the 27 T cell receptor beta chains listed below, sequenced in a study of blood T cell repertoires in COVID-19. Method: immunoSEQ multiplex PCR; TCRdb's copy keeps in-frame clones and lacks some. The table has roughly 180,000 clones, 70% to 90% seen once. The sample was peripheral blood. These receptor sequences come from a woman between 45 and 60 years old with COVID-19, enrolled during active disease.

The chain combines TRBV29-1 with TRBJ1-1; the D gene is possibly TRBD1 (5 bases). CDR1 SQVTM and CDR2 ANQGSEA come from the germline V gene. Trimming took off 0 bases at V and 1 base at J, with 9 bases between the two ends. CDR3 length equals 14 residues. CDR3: CSVEEGVANTEAFF. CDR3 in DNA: TGCAGCGTTGAAGAAGGGGTGGCGAACACTGAAGCTTTCTTT.

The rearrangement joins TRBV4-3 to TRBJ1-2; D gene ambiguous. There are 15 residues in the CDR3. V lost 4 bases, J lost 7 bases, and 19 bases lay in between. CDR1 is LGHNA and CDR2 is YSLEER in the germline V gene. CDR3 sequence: CASSPGSRESGGYTF. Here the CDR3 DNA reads TGCGCCAGCAGCCCTGGCAGTCGGGAATCGGGTGGCTACACCTTC.

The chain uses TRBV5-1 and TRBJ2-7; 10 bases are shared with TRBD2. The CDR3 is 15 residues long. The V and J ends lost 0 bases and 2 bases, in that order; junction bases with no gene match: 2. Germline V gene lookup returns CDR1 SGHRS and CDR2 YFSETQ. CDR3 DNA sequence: TGCGCCAGCAGCTTGGAACTAGCGGGGCCCTACGAGCAGTACTTC. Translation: CASSLELAGPYEQYF.

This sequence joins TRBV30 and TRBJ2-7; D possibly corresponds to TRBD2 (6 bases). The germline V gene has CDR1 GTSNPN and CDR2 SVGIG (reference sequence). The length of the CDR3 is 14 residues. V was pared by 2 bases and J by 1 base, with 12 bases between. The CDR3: CAWSKAGESYEQYF. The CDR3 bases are TGTGCCTGGAGTAAAGCGGGTGAATCCTACGAGCAGTACTTC.

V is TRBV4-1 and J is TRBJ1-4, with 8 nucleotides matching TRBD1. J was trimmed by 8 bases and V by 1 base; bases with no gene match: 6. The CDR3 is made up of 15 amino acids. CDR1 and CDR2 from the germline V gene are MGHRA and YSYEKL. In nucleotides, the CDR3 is TGCGCCAGCAGCCAAGTGAACAGGGGGGAAGAAAAACTGTTTTTT. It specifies CASSQVNRGEEKLFF.

The CDR3 nucleotides read TGTGCCAGCATCAAAAGACTGTCGGATACGCAGTATTTT. Its protein is CASIKRLSDTQYF. V is TRBV12-3 or TRBV12-4 and J is TRBJ2-3; no reliable D call. V dropped 7 bases and J dropped 6 bases, with 14 bases sitting between them. The CDR3 length is 13 residues.

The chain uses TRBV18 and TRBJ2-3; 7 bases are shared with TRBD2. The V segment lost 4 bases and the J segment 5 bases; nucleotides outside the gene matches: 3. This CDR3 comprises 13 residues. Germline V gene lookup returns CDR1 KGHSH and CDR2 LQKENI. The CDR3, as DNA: TGTGCCAGCTCACTTGGACTAGAAGATACGCAGTATTTT. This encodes CASSLGLEDTQYF. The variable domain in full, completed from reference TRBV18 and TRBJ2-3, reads NAGVMQNPRHLVRRRGQEARLRCSPMKGHSHVYWYRQLPEEGLKFMVYLQKENIIDESGMPKERFSAEFPKEGPSILRIQQVVRGDSAAYFCASSLGLEDTQYFGPGTRLTVL.

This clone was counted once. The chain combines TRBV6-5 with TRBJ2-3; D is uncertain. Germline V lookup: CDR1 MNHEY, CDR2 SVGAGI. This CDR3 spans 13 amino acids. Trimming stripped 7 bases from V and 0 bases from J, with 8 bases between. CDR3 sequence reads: CASISPSTDTQYF. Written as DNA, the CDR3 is TGTGCCAGCATTAGCCCTAGCACAGATACGCAGTATTTT.

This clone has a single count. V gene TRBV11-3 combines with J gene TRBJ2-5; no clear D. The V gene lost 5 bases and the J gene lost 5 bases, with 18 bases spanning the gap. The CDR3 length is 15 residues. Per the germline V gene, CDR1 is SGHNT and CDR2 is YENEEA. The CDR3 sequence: CASSVNGNRGETQYF. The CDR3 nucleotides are TGTGCCAGCAGCGTTAACGGTAACCGAGGCGAGACCCAGTACTTC.

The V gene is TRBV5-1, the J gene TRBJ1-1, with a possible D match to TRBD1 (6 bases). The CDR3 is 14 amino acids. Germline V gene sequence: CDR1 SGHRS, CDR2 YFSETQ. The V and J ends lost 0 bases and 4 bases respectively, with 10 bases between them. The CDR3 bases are TGCGCCAGCAGCTTGGGGCAGGGGAGCACTGAAGCTTTCTTT. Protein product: CASSLGQGSTEAFF.

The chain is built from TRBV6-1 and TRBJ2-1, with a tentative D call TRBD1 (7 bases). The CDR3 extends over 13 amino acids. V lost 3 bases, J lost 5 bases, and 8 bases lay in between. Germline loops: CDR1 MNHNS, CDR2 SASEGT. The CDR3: CASSDRGDNEQFF. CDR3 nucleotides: TGTGCCAGCAGTGACAGGGGGGACAATGAGCAGTTCTTC.

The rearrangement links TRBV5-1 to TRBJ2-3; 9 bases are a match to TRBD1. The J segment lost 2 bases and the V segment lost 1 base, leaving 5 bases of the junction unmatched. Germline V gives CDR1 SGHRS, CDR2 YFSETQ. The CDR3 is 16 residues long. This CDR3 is CASSLLQGALTDTQYF. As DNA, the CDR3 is TGCGCCAGCAGCTTGTTACAGGGGGCACTCACAGATACGCAGTATTTT. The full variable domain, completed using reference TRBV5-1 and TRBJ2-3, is KAGVTQTPRYLIKTRGQQVTLSCSPISGHRSVSWYQQTPGQGLQFLFEYFSETQRNKGNFPGRFSGRQFSNSRSEMNVSTLELGDSALYLCASSLLQGALTDTQYFGPGTRLTVL.

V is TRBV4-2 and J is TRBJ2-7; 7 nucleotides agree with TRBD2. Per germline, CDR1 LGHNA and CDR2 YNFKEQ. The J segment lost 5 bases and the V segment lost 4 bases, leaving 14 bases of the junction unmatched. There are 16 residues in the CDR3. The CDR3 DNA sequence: TGTGCCAGCAGCCCGACCATCGTGGTAGCGGGTCACGAGCAGTACTTC. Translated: CASSPTIVVAGHEQYF.

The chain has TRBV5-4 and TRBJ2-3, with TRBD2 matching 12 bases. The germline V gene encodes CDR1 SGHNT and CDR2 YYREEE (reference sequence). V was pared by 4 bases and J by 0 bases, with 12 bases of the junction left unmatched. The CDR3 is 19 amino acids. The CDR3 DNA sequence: TGTGCCAGCAGCCCAAGTTCACTAGCGGGGGGCTCTAGCACAGATACGCAGTATTTT. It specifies CASSPSSLAGGSSTDTQYF.

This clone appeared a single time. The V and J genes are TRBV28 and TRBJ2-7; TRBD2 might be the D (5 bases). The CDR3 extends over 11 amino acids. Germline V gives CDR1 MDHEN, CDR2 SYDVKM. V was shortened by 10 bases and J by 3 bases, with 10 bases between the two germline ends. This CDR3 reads CATQRGYEQYF. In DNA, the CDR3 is TGTGCCACGCAACGGGGCTACGAGCAGTACTTC.

This chain's CDR3 is CASSVGLAGTGELFF. Written as DNA, the CDR3 is TGTGCCAGCAGCGTAGGTTTAGCGGGAACCGGGGAGCTGTTTTTT. This rearrangement joins TRBV9 to TRBJ2-2, with TRBD2 identical over 8 bases. V dropped 0 bases and J dropped 5; count of bases not matched to a gene: 3. This CDR3 comprises 15 residues. The germline V gene encodes CDR1 SGDLS and CDR2 YYNGEE.

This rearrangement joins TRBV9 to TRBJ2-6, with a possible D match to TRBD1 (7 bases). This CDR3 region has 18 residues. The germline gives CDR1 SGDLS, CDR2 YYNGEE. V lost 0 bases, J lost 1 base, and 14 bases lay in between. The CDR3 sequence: CASSVGGGGNSGANVLTF. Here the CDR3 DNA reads TGTGCCAGCAGCGTAGGTGGAGGGGGCAATTCTGGGGCCAACGTCCTGACTTTC.

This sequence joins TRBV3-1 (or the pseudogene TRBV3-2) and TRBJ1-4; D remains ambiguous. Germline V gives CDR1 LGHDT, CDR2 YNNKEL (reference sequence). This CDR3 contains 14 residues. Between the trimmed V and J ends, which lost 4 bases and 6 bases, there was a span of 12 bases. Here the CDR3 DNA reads TGTGCCAGCAGCCGGGAGGCGTCGGATGAAAAACTGTTTTTT. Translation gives CASSREASDEKLFF.

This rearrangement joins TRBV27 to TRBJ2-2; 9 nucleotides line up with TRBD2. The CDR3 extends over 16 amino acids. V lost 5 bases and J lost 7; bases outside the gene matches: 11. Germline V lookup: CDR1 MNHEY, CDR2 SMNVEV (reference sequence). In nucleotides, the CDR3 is TGTGCCAGCAGTCTAGGGACTAGCTTCGGGGGCGGGGAGCTGTTTTTT. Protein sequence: CASSLGTSFGGGELFF.

The CDR3 region has the DNA TGTGCCAGCAGTCTTGGACAGGGGGCAGTCACTGAAGCTTTCTTT. As protein: CASSLGQGAVTEAFF. The chain couples TRBV2 to TRBJ1-1; 11 nucleotides align to TRBD1. Germline values: CDR1 SNHLY, CDR2 FYNNEI. J gave up 4 bases and V 5 bases, and 6 bases lay outside the gene matches. This CDR3 is 15 amino acids long.

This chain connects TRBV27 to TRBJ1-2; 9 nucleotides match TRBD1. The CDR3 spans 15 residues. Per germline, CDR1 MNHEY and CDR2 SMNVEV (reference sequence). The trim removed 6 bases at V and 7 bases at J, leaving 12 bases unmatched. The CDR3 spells CASSPWDRAWGGYTF. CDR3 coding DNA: TGTGCCAGCAGCCCATGGGACAGGGCATGGGGTGGCTACACCTTC.

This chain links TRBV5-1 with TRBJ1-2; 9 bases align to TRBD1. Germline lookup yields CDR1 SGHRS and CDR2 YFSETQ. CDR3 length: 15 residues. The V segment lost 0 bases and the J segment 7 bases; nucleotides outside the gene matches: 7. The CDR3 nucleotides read TGCGCCAGCAGCTTGGGAGGGACAGGGATTTTTGGCTACACCTTC. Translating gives CASSLGGTGIFGYTF.

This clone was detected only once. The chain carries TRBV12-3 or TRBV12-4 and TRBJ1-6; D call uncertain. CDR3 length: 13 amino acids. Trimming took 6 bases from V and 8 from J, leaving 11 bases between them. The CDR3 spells CASRTGLYSPLHF. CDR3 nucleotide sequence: TGTGCCAGCAGAACCGGGTTATATTCACCCCTCCACTTT.

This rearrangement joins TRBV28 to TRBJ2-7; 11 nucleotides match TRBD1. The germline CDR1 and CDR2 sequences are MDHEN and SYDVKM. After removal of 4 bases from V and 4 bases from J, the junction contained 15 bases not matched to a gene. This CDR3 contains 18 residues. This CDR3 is CASSSTGTGGVKRYEQYF. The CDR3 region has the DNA TGTGCCAGCAGTTCCACCGGGACAGGGGGAGTCAAGAGGTACGAGCAGTACTTC. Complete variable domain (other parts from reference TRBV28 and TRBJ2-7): DVKVTQSSRYLVKRTGEKVFLECVQDMDHENMFWYRQDPGLGLRLIYFSYDVKMKEKGDIPEGYSVSREKKERFSLILESASTNQTSMYLCASSSTGTGGVKRYEQYFGPGTRLTVT.

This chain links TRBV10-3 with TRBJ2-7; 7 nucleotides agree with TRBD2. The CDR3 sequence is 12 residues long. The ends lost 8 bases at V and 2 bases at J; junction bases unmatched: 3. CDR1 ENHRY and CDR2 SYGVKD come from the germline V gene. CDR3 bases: TGTGCCATCGGGAGGGAACCCTACGAGCAGTACTTC. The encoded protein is CAIGREPYEQYF.

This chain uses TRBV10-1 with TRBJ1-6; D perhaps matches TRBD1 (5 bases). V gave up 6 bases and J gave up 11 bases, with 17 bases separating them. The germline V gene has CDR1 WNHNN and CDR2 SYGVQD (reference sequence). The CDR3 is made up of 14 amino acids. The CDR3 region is CASRGGREFTPLHF. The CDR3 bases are TGCGCCAGCAGGGGGGGGAGGGAATTCACACCCCTCCACTTT.

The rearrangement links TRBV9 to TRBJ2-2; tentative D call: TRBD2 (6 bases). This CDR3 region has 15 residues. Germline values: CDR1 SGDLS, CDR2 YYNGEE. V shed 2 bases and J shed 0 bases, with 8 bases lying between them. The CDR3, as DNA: TGTGCCAGCAGCGTTGGCGGGGCGAACACCGGGGAGCTGTTTTTT. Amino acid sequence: CASSVGGANTGELFF.